This T cell receptor (beta chain) is from a study of T-cell memory formation after mild COVID-19. It was 5'RACE with constant-segment primers that produced the TCR alpha and TCR beta cDNA libraries, which carried sample barcodes and UMIs. MiXCR was run by TCRdb on the 5' RACE reads, yielding one entry per CDR3 protein. Altogether 190,000 or so distinct CDR3 sequences are present, about 27% being singletons, with the ten largest covering around 10%. Overall study findings and caveats: The authors did not confirm SARS-CoV-2 specificity of second-wave clones peaking day 37. The CD4+ clones that contracted clustered mainly within CM and EM, and the CD8+ clones concentrated in EMRA. CD4/CD8 balance held among clones contracting day 15 to 85, and later expanders leaned CD4+.

This clonotype was seen only once. Antigen unknown. Trimming cost V 1 base and J 6 bases, with 12 bases left between them. Germline V CDR1 and CDR2: LGHDT, YNNKEL (reference sequence). The length of the CDR3 is 14 residues. The V gene is TRBV3-1, the J gene TRBJ1-1; D gene unclear. The sample consisted of PBMCs or a T cell subset sorted from them (not recorded which). The clonotype originates from an adult woman who had mild COVID-19 (a few samples of this study predate the infection). Cell type and time point are not known. CDR3 in amino acids: CASSQVEGTAEAFF. In DNA form, the CDR3 reads TGTGCCAGCAGCCAAGTGGAGGGAACAGCTGAAGCTTTCTTT.